This TCR beta chain is drawn from a study of regulatory T cells in long-lasting Graves disease. Arm-PCR of CDR3 regions and iRepertoire HTBI primers were used to build TCR beta libraries. MiXCR was run by TCRdb on the multiplex PCR reads, yielding one entry per CDR3 protein. The sample shows 350,000 to 500,000 distinct CDR3 sequences, roughly 15% of them seen only once. Germline V gene data show CDR1 as GTSNPN and CDR2 as SVGIG (reference sequence). Trimming stripped 0 bases from V and 4 bases from J, with 7 bases between. The CDR3 runs to 13 residues. Sample time point: newly diagnosed GD, antithyroid drugs for less than 3 months. PBMC-extracted RNA yielded the TCR library. In this sample, this clonotype turned up many times. The data also belong to a second study, concerning T cells in Graves' hyperthyroidism and ophthalmopathy. As reported in that work: Those patients with uncontrolled infection, other autoimmune disease, pregnancy or lactation were excluded.

Material: peripheral blood mononuclear cells (PBMCs), obtained at new diagnosis, from a patient treated with antithyroid drugs. This chain joins TRBV30 and TRBJ1-5; D remains unclear. This TCR came from a woman in her forties or fifties with Graves disease. The CDR3 here is CAWSVEGNQPQHF. The CDR3, as DNA: TGTGCCTGGAGTGTGGAAGGGAATCAGCCCCAGCATTTT.